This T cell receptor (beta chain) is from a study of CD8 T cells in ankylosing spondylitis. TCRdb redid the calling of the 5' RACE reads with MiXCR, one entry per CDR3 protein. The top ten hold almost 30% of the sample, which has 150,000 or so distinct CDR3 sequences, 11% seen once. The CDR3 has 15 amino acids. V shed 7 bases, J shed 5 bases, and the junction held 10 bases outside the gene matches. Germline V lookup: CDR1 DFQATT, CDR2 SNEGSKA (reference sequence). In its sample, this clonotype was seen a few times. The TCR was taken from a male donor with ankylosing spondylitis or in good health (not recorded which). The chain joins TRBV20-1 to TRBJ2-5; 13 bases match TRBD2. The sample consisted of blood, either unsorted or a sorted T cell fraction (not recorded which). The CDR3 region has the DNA TGCAGTGTCCCCCGGACTAGCGGGAGCCGGGAGACCCAGTACTTC. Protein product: CSVPRTSGSRETQYF.